This T cell receptor beta chain was sequenced for a study of glioma-infiltrating T cells. The iRepertoire nested amplicon-rescue multiplex PCR amplified TCR alpha and beta CDR3s from RNA. TCRdb passed the multiplex PCR reads through MiXCR, listing each CDR3 protein once. The sample contains about 400,000 distinct CDR3 sequences, around 38% of which appear only once. General observations from the study: Above-expected tissue-blood divergence occurred in all gliomas, most in low-grade ones.

CDR3 size: 16 residues. The germline V gene encodes CDR1 DFQATT and CDR2 SNEGSKA (reference sequence). V was clipped by 5 bases and J by 4 bases; unmatched bases: 10. With respect to this clonotype: The antigen is undetermined.

This chain joins TRBV20-1 and TRBJ2-7; 14 nucleotides line up with TRBD2. This TCR came from a human donor with low-grade glioma or glioblastoma, undergoing nonglioma brain surgery, or in good health (not recorded which). Sample: glioma tissue, nonneoplastic brain tissue, or PBMCs (not recorded which). The CDR3: CSAGLAGGPPLYEQYF. The CDR3 DNA is TGCAGTGCTGGACTAGCGGGAGGCCCTCCCCTTTACGAGCAGTACTTC.